Listed here are 3 T cell receptor beta chains from one sample, sequenced in a study of blood T cell repertoires in COVID-19. The method was immunoSEQ multiplex PCR; TCRdb's version includes in-frame clones alone and lacks a portion of them. The sample has 250,000 to 350,000 clones; about 88% are singletons. The sequencing sample was made of peripheral blood. The receptors were sampled from a woman aged 60-75 years with acute or convalescent COVID-19.

The V and J genes are TRBV3-1 (or the pseudogene TRBV3-2) and TRBJ2-2; D is uncertain. Germline CDR1 LGHDT, CDR2 YNNKEL (reference sequence). The CDR3 is 18 amino acids. Trimming removed 1 base at V and 3 bases at J, with 18 bases between. DNA for the CDR3: TGTGCCAGCAGCCAAGTTGTCAGAAAGTTCAGGCACACCGGGGAGCTGTTTTTT. Translating it yields CASSQVVRKFRHTGELFF.

The chain employs TRBV9 and TRBJ2-5; tentative D call: TRBD1 (6 bases). This CDR3 has 14 residues. Germline CDR1 is SGDLS and CDR2 is YYNGEE. V gave up 0 bases and J gave up 9 bases, with 15 bases separating them. CDR3 sequence (DNA): TGTGCCAGCAGCGTAGGGGGAGCAGGGGCGGCCCAGTACTTC. Translating it yields CASSVGGAGAAQYF.

The CDR3 nucleotides read TGCGCCAGCAGCTTGACAGGGGGGAACGAGCAGTACTTC. Encoded protein: CASSLTGGNEQYF. V is TRBV5-1 and J is TRBJ2-7; TRBD1 matches 8 bases. The trim removed 1 base at V and 5 bases at J, leaving 2 bases unmatched. Germline values: CDR1 SGHRS, CDR2 YFSETQ. This CDR3 spans 13 amino acids.